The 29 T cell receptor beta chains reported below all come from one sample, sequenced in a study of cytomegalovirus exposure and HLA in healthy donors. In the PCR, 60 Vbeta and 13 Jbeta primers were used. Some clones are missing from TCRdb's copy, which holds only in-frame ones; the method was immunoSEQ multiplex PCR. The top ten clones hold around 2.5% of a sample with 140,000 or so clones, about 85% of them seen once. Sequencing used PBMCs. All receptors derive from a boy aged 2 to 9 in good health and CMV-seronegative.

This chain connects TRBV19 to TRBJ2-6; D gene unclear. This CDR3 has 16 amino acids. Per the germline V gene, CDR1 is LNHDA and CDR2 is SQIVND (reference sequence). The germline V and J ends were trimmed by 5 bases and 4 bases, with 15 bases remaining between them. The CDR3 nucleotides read TGTGCCAGTAGTGTCAGTCAGGTCGCCGGGGCCAACGTCCTGACTTTC. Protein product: CASSVSQVAGANVLTF.

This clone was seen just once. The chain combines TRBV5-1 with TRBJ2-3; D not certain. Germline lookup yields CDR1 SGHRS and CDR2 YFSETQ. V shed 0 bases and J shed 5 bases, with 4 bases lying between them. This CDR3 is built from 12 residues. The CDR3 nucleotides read TGCGCCAGCAGCTTGGACGGAGATACGCAGTATTTT. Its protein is CASSLDGDTQYF.

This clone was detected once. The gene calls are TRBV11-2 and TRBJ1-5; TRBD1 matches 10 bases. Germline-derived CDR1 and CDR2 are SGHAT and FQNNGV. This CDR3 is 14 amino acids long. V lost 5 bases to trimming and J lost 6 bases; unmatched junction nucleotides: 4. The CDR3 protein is CASSPDRGRQPQHF. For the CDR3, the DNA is TGTGCCAGCAGCCCAGACAGGGGGCGTCAGCCCCAGCATTTT. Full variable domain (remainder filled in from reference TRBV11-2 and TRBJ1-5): EAGVAQSPRYKIIEKRQSVAFWCNPISGHATLYWYQQILGQGPKLLIQFQNNGVVDDSQLPKDRFSAERLKGVDSTLKIQPAKLEDSAVYLCASSPDRGRQPQHFGDGTRLSIL.

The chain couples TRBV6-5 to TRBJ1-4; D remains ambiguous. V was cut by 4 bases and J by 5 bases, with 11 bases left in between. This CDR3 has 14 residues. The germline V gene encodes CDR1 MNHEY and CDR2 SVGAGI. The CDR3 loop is CASSSKGGNEKLFF. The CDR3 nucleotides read TGTGCCAGCAGTTCCAAAGGAGGGAATGAAAAACTGTTTTTT.

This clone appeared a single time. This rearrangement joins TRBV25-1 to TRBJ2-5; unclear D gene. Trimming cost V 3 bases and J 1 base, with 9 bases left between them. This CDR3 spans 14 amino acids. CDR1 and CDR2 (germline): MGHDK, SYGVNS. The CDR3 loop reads CASSDGIFQETQYF. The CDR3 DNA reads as TGTGCCAGCAGTGATGGCATATTCCAAGAGACCCAGTACTTC.

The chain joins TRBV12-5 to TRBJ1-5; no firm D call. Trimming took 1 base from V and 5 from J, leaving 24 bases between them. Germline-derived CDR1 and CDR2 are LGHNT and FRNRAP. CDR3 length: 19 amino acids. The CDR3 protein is CASGLGSPDMFAIDQPQHF. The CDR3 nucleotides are TGTGCTAGTGGTTTGGGCTCACCTGACATGTTCGCTATAGATCAGCCCCAGCATTTT.

The CDR3 sequence is CASSQERGQAPEKLFF. The CDR3 DNA reads as TGTGCCAGCAGCCAAGAACGAGGACAGGCTCCCGAAAAACTGTTTTTT. The chain joins TRBV4-2 to TRBJ1-4; 7 nucleotides match TRBD1. This CDR3 spans 16 amino acids. Unmatched junction bases numbered 9, after V lost 0 bases and J lost 8 bases. Germline CDR1 reads LGHNA; CDR2 reads YNFKEQ.

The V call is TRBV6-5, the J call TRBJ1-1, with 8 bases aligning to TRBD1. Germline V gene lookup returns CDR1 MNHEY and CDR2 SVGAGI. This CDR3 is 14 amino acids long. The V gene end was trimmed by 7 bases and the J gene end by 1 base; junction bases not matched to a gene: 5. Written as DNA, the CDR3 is TGTGCCAGCACCCTGGACAGGGCGAACACTGAAGCTTTCTTT. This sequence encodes CASTLDRANTEAFF.

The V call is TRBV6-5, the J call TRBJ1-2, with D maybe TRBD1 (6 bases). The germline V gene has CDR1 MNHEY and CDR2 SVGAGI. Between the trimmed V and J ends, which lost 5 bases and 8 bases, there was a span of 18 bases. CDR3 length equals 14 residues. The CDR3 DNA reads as TGTGCCAGCAGTCGTGAGAACAGGGTAGGCGGCTACACCTTC. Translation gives CASSRENRVGGYTF.

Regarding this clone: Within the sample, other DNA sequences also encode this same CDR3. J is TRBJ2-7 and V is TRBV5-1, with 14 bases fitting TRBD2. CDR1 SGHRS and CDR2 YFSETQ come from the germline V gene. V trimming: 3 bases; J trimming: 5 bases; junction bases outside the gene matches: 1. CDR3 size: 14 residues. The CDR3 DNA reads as TGCGCCAGCAGCTCGGGACTAGCGGGAGACGAGCAGTACTTC. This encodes CASSSGLAGDEQYF.

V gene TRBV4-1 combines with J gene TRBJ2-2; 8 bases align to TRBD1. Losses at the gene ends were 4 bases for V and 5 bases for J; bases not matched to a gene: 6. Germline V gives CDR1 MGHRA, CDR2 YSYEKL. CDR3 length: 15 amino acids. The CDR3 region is CASSLPGGGTGELFF. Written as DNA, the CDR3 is TGCGCCAGCAGCCTCCCAGGGGGCGGGACCGGGGAGCTGTTTTTT.

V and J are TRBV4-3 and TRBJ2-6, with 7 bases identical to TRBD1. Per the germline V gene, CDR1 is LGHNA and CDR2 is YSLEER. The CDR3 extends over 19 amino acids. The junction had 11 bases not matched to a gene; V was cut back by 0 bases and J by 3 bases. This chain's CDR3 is CASSQEEGAPERGANVLTF. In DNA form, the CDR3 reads TGCGCCAGCAGCCAAGAAGAGGGGGCGCCGGAGCGTGGGGCCAACGTCCTGACTTTC.

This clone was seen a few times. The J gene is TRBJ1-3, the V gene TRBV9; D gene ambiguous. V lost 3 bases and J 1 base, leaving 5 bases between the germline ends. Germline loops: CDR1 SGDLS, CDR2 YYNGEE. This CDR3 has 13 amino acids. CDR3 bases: TGTGCCAGCAGCGACTATTCTGGAAACACCATATATTTT. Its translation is CASSDYSGNTIYF.

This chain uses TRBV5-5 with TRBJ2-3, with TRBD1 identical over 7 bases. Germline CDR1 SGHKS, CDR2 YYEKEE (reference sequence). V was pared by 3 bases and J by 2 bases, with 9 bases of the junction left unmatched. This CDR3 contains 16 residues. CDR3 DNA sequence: TGTGCCAGCAGCTATCATACAGGGGAGATCACAGATACGCAGTATTTT. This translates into CASSYHTGEITDTQYF.

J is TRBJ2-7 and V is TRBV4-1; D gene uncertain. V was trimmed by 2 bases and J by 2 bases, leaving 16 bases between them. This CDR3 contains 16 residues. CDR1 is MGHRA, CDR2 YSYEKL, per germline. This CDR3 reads CASSQQAPIPAYEQYF. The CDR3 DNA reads TGCGCCAGCAGCCAACAGGCCCCGATCCCTGCCTACGAGCAGTACTTC.

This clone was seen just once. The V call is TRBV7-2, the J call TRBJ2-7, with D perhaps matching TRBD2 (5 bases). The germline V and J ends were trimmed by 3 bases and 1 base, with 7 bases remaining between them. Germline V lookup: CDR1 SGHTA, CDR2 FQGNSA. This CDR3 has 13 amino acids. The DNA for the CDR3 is TGTGCCAGCAGCTTCCGGGGTTCCTACGAGCAGTACTTC. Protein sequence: CASSFRGSYEQYF.

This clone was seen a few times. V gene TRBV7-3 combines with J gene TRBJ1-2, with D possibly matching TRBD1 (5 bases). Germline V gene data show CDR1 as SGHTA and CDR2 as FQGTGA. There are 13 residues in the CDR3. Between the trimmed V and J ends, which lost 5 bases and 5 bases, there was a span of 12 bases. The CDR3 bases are TGTGCCAGCAGCCCACAGGTTGGGTATGGCTACACCTTC. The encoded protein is CASSPQVGYGYTF. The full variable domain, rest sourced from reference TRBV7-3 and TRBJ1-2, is GAGVSQTPSNKVTEKGKYVELRCDPISGHTALYWYRQSLGQGPEFLIYFQGTGAADDSGLPNDRFFAVRPEGSVSTLKIQRTERGDSAVYLCASSPQVGYGYTFGSGTRLTVV.

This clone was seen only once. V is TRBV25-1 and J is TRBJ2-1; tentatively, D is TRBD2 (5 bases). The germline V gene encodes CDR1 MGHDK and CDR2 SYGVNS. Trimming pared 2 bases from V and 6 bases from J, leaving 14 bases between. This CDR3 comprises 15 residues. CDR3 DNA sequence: TGTGCCAGCAGTGAAGTAGCACGGAGGTTCAATGAGCAGTTCTTC. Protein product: CASSEVARRFNEQFF.

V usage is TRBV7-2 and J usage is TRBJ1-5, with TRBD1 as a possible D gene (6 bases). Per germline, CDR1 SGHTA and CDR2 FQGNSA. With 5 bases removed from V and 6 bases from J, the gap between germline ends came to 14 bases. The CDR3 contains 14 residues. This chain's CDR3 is CASSVDRYGQPQHF. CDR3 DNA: TGTGCCAGCAGCGTAGACAGGTACGGTCAGCCCCAGCATTTT.

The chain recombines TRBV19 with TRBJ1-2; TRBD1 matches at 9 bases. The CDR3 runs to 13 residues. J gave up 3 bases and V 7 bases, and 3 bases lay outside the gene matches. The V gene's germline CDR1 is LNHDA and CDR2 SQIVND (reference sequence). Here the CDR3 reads CASIRDRDYGYTF. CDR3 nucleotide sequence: TGTGCCAGTATACGGGACAGGGACTATGGCTACACCTTC.

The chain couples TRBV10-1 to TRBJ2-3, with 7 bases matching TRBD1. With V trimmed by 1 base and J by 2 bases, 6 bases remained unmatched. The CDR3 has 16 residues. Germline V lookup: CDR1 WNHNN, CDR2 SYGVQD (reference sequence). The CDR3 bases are TGCGCCAGCAGTGAGTTCCGGGACAGTTACACAGATACGCAGTATTTT. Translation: CASSEFRDSYTDTQYF.

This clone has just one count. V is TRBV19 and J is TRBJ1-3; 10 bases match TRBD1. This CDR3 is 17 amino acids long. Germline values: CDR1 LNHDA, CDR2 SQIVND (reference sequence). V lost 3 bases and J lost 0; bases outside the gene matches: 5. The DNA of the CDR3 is TGTGCCAGTAGTATGGGACAGGGGTCAAGCTCTGGAAACACCATATATTTT. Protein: CASSMGQGSSSGNTIYF.

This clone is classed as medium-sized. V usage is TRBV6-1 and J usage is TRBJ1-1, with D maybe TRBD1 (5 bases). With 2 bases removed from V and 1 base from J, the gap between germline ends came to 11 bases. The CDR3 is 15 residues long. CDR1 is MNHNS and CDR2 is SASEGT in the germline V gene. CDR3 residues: CASSESAGQNTEAFF. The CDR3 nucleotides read TGTGCCAGCAGTGAAAGTGCAGGGCAGAACACTGAAGCTTTCTTT.

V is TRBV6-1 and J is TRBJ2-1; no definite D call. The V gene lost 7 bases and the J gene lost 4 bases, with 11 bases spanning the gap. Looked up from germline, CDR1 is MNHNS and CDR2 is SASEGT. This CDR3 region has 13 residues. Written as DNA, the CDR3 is TGTGCCAGCAATCCCTTCTATTACAATGAGCAGTTCTTC. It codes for CASNPFYYNEQFF.

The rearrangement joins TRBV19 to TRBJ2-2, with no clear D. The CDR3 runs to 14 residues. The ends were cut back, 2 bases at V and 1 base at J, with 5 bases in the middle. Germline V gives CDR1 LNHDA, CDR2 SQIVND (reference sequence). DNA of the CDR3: TGTGCCAGTAGTATACGAGAGAACACCGGGGAGCTGTTTTTT. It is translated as CASSIRENTGELFF.

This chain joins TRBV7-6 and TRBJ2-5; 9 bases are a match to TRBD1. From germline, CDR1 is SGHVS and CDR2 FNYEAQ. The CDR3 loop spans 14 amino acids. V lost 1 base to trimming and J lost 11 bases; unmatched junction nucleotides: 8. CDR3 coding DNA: TGTGCCAGCAGCTTAGAACAGGGGGCTAGGGAGCAGTACTTC. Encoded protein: CASSLEQGAREQYF.

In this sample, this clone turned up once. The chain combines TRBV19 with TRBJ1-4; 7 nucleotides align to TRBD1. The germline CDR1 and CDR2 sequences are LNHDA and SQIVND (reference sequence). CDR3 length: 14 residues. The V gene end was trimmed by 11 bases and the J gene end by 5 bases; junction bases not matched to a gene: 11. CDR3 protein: CAGQSGQLNEKLFF. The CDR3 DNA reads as TGTGCCGGTCAATCGGGACAGCTAAATGAAAAACTGTTTTTT.

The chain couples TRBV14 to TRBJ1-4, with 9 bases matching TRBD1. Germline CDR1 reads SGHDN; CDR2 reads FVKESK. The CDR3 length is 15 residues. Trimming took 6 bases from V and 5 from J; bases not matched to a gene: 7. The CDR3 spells CASRATGTGNEKLFF. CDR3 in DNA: TGTGCCAGCAGAGCAACCGGGACAGGGAATGAAAAACTGTTTTTT.

The CDR3 DNA reads TGTGCCAGCAGCTACCGGGCTGAAGCTTTCTTT. Its protein product is CASSYRAEAFF. The chain recombines TRBV11-3 with TRBJ1-1; D call uncertain. CDR3 length: 11 amino acids. From germline, CDR1 is SGHNT and CDR2 YENEEA. Between the trimmed V and J ends, which lost 4 bases and 6 bases, there was a span of 6 bases.